This TCR beta chain emerged from a study of shared clonotypes between healthy human individuals. Study results and caveats: Naive CD4 clonotype sharing across a few donors was around 5%.

The CDR3 is made up of 15 amino acids. With 5 bases clipped from V and 3 bases from J, the junction kept 4 bases outside the gene matches. Germline values: CDR1 SEHNR, CDR2 FQNEAQ (reference sequence). CD45RO-negative cells were positively selected for CCR7, leaving out terminally differentiated effector memory CD45RA+ cells. The data were produced by immunoSEQ multiplex PCR, yet TCRdb's version contains in-frame clones alone and is incomplete. The sample yields under 850,000 clones, around 92% seen once. This clone was counted a few times. The antigen remains unidentified. V and J are TRBV7-9 and TRBJ1-5; 10 bases are shared with TRBD1. The TCR sequence derives from a man aged 30-40 years in good health. The sequenced material came from naive CD8+ T cells sorted from blood. The CDR3 loop reads CASSGTGVNNQPQHF. In DNA form, the CDR3 reads TGTGCCAGCAGCGGGACAGGGGTTAACAATCAGCCCCAGCATTTT.